The 24 T cell receptor beta chains given below trace back to one sample, sequenced in a study of blood T cell repertoires in COVID-19. Profiled with immunoSEQ multiplex PCR; TCRdb holds only in-frame clones, not every one. Among roughly 230,000 clones, about 87% were seen once, and the ten largest hold 1.5% to 2%. The sequenced material came from peripheral blood. All receptors come from a man aged 70-80 years with acute or convalescent COVID-19.

The chain has TRBV27 and TRBJ2-1; tentative D call: TRBD2 (5 bases). Germline CDR1 MNHEY, CDR2 SMNVEV (reference sequence). This CDR3 has 16 amino acids. V lost 5 bases to trimming and J lost 0 bases, with 14 bases between them. Here the CDR3 DNA reads TGTGCCAGCAGTCTCCGGACTCCTTACTCCTACAATGAGCAGTTCTTC. Translated: CASSLRTPYSYNEQFF.

The chain employs TRBV18 and TRBJ1-1; TRBD1 might be the D (5 bases). With 2 bases removed from V and 3 bases from J, the gap between germline ends came to 16 bases. This CDR3 spans 16 amino acids. The germline V gene encodes CDR1 KGHSH and CDR2 LQKENI. CDR3 sequence reads: CASSPLRQGSYTEAFF. The CDR3 DNA reads as TGTGCCAGCTCACCATTACGCCAGGGCTCCTACACTGAAGCTTTCTTT.

The J gene is TRBJ1-3, the V gene TRBV7-8; 10 positions match TRBD1. This CDR3 contains 16 residues. The ends lost 1 base at V and 3 bases at J; junction bases unmatched: 3. Germline V CDR1 and CDR2: SGHVS, FQNEAQ. The CDR3 DNA is TGTGCCAGCAGCTTAGGGGACAGGGGAGTTGGAAACACCATATATTTT. Translation: CASSLGDRGVGNTIYF. The whole variable domain, filled in from reference TRBV7-8 and TRBJ1-3, reads GAGVSQSPRYKVAKRGQDVALRCDPISGHVSLFWYQQALGQGPEFLTYFQNEAQLDKSGLPSDRFFAERPEGSVSTLKIQRTQQEDSAVYLCASSLGDRGVGNTIYFGEGSWLTVV.

The chain couples TRBV6-5 to TRBJ2-7; the match to TRBD2 covers 10 bases. Germline CDR1 is MNHEY and CDR2 is SVGAGI. This CDR3 is built from 13 residues. With 9 bases clipped from V and 2 bases from J, the junction kept 4 bases outside the gene matches. CDR3 sequence: CASIAGGTYEQYF. Here the CDR3 DNA reads TGTGCCAGTATAGCGGGAGGCACCTACGAGCAGTACTTC.

The rearrangement links TRBV11-3 to TRBJ2-5; TRBD1 matches 12 bases. The CDR3 extends over 18 amino acids. V was clipped by 1 base and J by 3 bases; unmatched bases: 9. The germline CDR1 and CDR2 sequences are SGHNT and YENEEA. The chain's CDR3 is CASSLGGTGGAGEETQYF. In nucleotides, the CDR3 is TGTGCCAGCAGCTTAGGGGGGACAGGGGGCGCTGGGGAAGAGACCCAGTACTTC.

The genes are TRBV5-1 and TRBJ2-5; D not certain. V lost 7 bases and J 5 bases, leaving 6 bases between the germline ends. CDR1 and CDR2 (germline): SGHRS, YFSETQ. CDR3 length: 10 amino acids. The CDR3 here is CASGQETQYF. CDR3 nucleotide sequence: TGCGCCAGCGGTCAGGAGACCCAGTACTTC.

This rearrangement joins TRBV10-2 to TRBJ2-5, with TRBD2 matching 7 bases. CDR3 size: 14 residues. Germline CDR1 WSHSY, CDR2 SAAADI. V lost 1 base, J lost 7 bases, and 6 bases stayed unmatched. The CDR3 sequence is CASSEWLAAGTQYF. The CDR3 bases are TGCGCCAGCAGTGAGTGGCTAGCGGCGGGGACCCAGTACTTC.

This chain links TRBV27 with TRBJ1-4; D perhaps matches TRBD1 (5 bases). This CDR3 has 16 residues. CDR1 MNHEY and CDR2 SMNVEV come from the germline V gene (reference sequence). V lost 3 bases to trimming and J lost 1 base, with 12 bases between them. In nucleotides, the CDR3 is TGTGCCAGCAGTTTTCAAAGGACACAAACTAATGAAAAACTGTTTTTT. Translated: CASSFQRTQTNEKLFF.

V gene TRBV7-9 combines with J gene TRBJ1-4; no reliable D call. The length of the CDR3 is 15 residues. The V end lost 5 bases, the J end lost 0 bases, and 10 bases lay between the germline ends. The V gene's germline CDR1 is SEHNR and CDR2 FQNEAQ (reference sequence). The CDR3 sequence is CASSLFSTTNEKLFF. The CDR3 DNA sequence: TGTGCCAGCAGCCTTTTTAGCACAACTAATGAAAAACTGTTTTTT.

This sequence joins TRBV14 and TRBJ1-2; weak D call: TRBD1 (6 bases). Germline CDR1 is SGHDN and CDR2 is FVKESK. The V end lost 2 bases, the J end lost 6 bases, and 7 bases lay between the germline ends. The CDR3 contains 12 residues. The CDR3 region has the DNA TGTGCCAGCAGCCAACCAGGGGATGGCTACACCTTC. Residues: CASSQPGDGYTF.

V gene TRBV27 combines with J gene TRBJ2-7; 9 nucleotides match TRBD1. This CDR3 has 16 amino acids. The V and J ends lost 2 bases and 2 bases, in that order; junction bases with no gene match: 7. Germline CDR1 is MNHEY and CDR2 is SMNVEV (reference sequence). CDR3 sequence (DNA): TGTGCCAGCAGTTTACAACAGGGGGCTTACGCCTACGAGCAGTACTTC. Its translation is CASSLQQGAYAYEQYF.

The rearrangement uses TRBV6-5 and TRBJ2-1, with TRBD2 matching 11 bases. After removal of 5 bases from V and 8 bases from J, the junction contained 5 bases not matched to a gene. Germline CDR1 and CDR2: MNHEY and SVGAGI. This CDR3 contains 14 residues. In DNA, the CDR3 is TGTGCCAGCAGTCAACTAGCGGGAGTCCATGAGCAGTTCTTC. It codes for CASSQLAGVHEQFF.

The chain has TRBV2 and TRBJ2-1; perhaps TRBD2 as D (7 bases). The CDR3 has 12 amino acids. Trimming took 5 bases from V and 8 from J, leaving 10 bases between them. Germline lookup yields CDR1 SNHLY and CDR2 FYNNEI. CDR3 sequence (DNA): TGTGCCAGCAGTATAGGGGGGGATGAGCAGTTCTTC. Protein sequence: CASSIGGDEQFF.

The rearrangement uses TRBV13 and TRBJ2-6; maybe TRBD2 (5 bases). V gave up 7 bases and J gave up 0 bases, with 16 bases separating them. The CDR3 spans 17 residues. CDR1 and CDR2 from the germline V gene are PRHDT and FYEKMQ (reference sequence). The CDR3 nucleotides read TGTGCCAGCAAGACGTTTGAGGACTCCTCTGGGGCCAACGTCCTGACTTTC. Its protein is CASKTFEDSSGANVLTF.

This chain joins TRBV2 and TRBJ1-1; TRBD1 matches at 8 bases. The CDR3 runs 13 residues. Trimming removed 11 bases from V and 3 bases from J; junction bases left unmatched: 8. Germline loops: CDR1 SNHLY, CDR2 FYNNEI. The CDR3 reads CAGRQGPYTEAFF. CDR3 in DNA: TGTGCCGGCCGACAGGGGCCTTACACTGAAGCTTTCTTT. Using reference TRBV2 and TRBJ1-1 for the parts outside the CDR3, the full variable domain is EPEVTQTPSHQVTQMGQEVILRCVPISNHLYFYWYRQILGQKVEFLVSFYNNEISEKSEIFDDQFSVERPDGSNFTLKIRSTKLEDSAMYFCAGRQGPYTEAFFGQGTRLTVV.

This clone has ten or more counts. The rearrangement joins TRBV28 to TRBJ2-7; 7 positions agree with TRBD1. The V gene's germline CDR1 is MDHEN and CDR2 SYDVKM. The length of the CDR3 is 15 residues. V gave up 2 bases and J gave up 5 bases; unmatched junction bases: 9. CDR3 nucleotide sequence: TGTGCCAGCAGTTTAGGGACAGCCCCAGCGCACGAGCAGTACTTC. It translates to CASSLGTAPAHEQYF.

The rearrangement links TRBV2 to TRBJ1-1; 7 nucleotides match TRBD1. The CDR3 covers 12 residues. The ends lost 8 bases at V and 10 bases at J; junction bases unmatched: 10. Germline V gene sequence: CDR1 SNHLY, CDR2 FYNNEI. CDR3 sequence reads: CASGDRAQGAFF. CDR3 coding DNA: TGTGCCAGCGGAGACAGGGCCCAGGGAGCTTTCTTT.

The CDR3 nucleotides are TGTGCCAGCAGAAAATCCGGGACAGATACCTACGAGCAGTACTTC. Translation: CASRKSGTDTYEQYF. V and J are TRBV28 and TRBJ2-7, with 7 bases matching TRBD1. V was pared by 6 bases and J by 2 bases, with 10 bases of the junction left unmatched. Looked up from germline, CDR1 is MDHEN and CDR2 is SYDVKM. This CDR3 region has 15 residues.

The chain combines TRBV7-2 with TRBJ1-1; possibly TRBD1 for D (5 bases). The CDR3 length is 13 residues. V lost 5 bases to trimming and J lost 4 bases, with 11 bases between them. Germline V lookup: CDR1 SGHTA, CDR2 FQGNSA. CDR3 residues: CASSRHQGTEAFF. CDR3 in DNA: TGTGCCAGCAGCCGACACCAGGGCACTGAAGCTTTCTTT.

The chain links TRBV7-9 to TRBJ1-2; D remains unclear. In germline, CDR1 is SEHNR, CDR2 FQNEAQ (reference sequence). V dropped 1 base and J dropped 7 bases, with 10 bases sitting between them. This CDR3 region has 13 residues. The CDR3 DNA is TGTGCCAGCAGCTTAGACTCGTTCCGTGGCTACACCTTC. Protein: CASSLDSFRGYTF.

The CDR3 loop is CASSESTGGDSPLHF. In DNA form, the CDR3 reads TGTGCCAGCAGTGAATCTACAGGGGGCGATTCACCCCTCCACTTT. The chain has TRBV25-1 and TRBJ1-6; 9 bases agree with TRBD1. This CDR3 is 15 amino acids long. Germline V gene data show CDR1 as MGHDK and CDR2 as SYGVNS. The V segment lost 1 base and the J segment 8 bases; nucleotides outside the gene matches: 3.

V gene TRBV6-6 combines with J gene TRBJ1-2; 8 nucleotides agree with TRBD1. The germline CDR1 and CDR2 sequences are MNHNY and SVGAGI (reference sequence). The V gene end was trimmed by 5 bases and the J gene end by 8 bases; junction bases not matched to a gene: 10. This CDR3 is 14 amino acids long. CDR3: CASSKGQGVDGYTF. CDR3 nucleotides: TGTGCCAGCAGTAAAGGACAGGGAGTTGACGGCTACACCTTC.

The rearrangement uses TRBV5-1 and TRBJ2-1; unclear D gene. V gave up 3 bases and J gave up 5 bases, with 9 bases separating them. The CDR3 is 13 residues long. The V gene's germline CDR1 is SGHRS and CDR2 YFSETQ. In nucleotides, the CDR3 is TGCGCCAGCAGCTCCGACAAGAACAATGAGCAGTTCTTC. It codes for CASSSDKNNEQFF.

Only one count was recorded for this clone. V is TRBV18 and J is TRBJ2-1, with TRBD2 identical over 10 bases. CDR3 size: 15 residues. The V gene's germline CDR1 is KGHSH and CDR2 LQKENI. With V trimmed by 6 bases and J by 3 bases, 5 bases remained unmatched. The DNA for the CDR3 is TGTGCCAGCTCGGTGGGACTAGCGAACTACAATGAGCAGTTCTTC. Translated: CASSVGLANYNEQFF.